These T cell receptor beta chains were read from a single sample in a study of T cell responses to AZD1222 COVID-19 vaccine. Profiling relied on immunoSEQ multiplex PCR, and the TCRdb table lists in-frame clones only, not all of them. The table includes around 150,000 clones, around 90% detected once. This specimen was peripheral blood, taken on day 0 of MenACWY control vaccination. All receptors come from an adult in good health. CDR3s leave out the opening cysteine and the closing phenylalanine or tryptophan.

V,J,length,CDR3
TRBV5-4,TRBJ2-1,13,ASTSPRAVHNEQF
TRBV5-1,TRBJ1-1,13,ASSLLSGQDTEAF
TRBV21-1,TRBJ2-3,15,ASSKSFMGGGPDTQY
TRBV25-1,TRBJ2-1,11,ASSEPGHSKQF
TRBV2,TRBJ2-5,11,ADQAGESETQY
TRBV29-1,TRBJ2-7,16,SVLELLWGTPMRYEQY
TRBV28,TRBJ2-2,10,ASSLLPGELF
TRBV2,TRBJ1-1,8,ASRANQAF
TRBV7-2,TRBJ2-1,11,ASSPNRGEGQF
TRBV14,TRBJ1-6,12,ASSQESKNSPLH
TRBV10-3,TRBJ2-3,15,AISDLVASDSTDTQY
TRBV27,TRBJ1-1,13,ASSLLGGPDTEAF
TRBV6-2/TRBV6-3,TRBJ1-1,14,ASSYLGQGLNTEAF
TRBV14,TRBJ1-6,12,ASSQDPGIPPLH
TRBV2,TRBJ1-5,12,ASRGTGVNQPQH
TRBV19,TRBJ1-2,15,ASSTDSPGQGLDGYT
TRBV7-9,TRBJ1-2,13,ASSHRDRANYGYT
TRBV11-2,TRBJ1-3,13,ASSFRGISGNTIY
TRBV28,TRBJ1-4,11,ASSTGQGGKLF